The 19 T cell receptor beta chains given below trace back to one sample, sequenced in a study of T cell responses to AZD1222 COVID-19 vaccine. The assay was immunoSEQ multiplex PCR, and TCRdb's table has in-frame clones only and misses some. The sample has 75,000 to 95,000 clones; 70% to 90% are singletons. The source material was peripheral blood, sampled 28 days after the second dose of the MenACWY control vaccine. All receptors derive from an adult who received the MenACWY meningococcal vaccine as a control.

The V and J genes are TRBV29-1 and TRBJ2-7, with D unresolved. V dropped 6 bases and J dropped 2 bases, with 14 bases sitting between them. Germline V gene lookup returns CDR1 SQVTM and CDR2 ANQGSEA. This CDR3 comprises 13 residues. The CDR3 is CSVLSKETYEQYF. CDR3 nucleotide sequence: TGCAGCGTCTTATCGAAGGAAACCTACGAGCAGTACTTC.

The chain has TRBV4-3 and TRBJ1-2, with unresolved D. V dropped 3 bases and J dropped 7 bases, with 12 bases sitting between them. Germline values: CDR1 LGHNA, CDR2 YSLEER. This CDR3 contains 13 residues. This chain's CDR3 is CASSHRMAGGYTF. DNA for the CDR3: TGCGCCAGCAGCCACAGAATGGCTGGTGGCTACACCTTC.

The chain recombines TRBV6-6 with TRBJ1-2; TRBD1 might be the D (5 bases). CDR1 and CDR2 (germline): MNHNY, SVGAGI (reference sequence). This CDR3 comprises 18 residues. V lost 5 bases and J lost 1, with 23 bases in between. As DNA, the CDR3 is TGTGCCAGCAGTCCCACAGGTGTTACTTTTACATTTAACTATGGCTACACCTTC. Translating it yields CASSPTGVTFTFNYGYTF.

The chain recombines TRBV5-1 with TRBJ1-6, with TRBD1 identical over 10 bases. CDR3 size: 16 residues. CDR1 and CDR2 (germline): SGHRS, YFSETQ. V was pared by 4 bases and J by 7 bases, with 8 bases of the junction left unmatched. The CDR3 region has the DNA TGCGCCAGCAGCCGACAGGGGGCCGACGGAAATTCACCCCTCCACTTT. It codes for CASSRQGADGNSPLHF.

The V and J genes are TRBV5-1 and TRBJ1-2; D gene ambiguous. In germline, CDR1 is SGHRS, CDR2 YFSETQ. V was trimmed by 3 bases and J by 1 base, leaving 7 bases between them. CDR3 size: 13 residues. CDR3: CASSSWDNYGYTF. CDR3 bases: TGCGCCAGCAGCTCCTGGGATAACTATGGCTACACCTTC.

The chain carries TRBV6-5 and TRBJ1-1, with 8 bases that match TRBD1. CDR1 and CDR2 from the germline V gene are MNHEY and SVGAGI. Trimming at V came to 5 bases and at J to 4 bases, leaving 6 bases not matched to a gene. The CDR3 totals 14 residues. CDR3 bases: TGTGCCAGCAGTAAAAACAGGGGGGGCACTGAAGCTTTCTTT. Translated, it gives CASSKNRGGTEAFF.

The CDR3 is CASSYLGTRNYGYTF. The DNA for the CDR3 is TGTGCCAGCAGTTACTTGGGGACTAGGAACTATGGCTACACCTTC. V gene TRBV6-5 combines with J gene TRBJ1-2; maybe TRBD1 (5 bases). The V end was cut by 1 base, the J end by 2 bases, with 11 bases between. Germline V gene sequence: CDR1 MNHEY, CDR2 SVGAGI. The CDR3 has 15 amino acids.

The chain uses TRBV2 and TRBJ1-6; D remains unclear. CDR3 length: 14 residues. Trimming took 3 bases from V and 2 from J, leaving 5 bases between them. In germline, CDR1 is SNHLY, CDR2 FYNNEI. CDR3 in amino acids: CASSDGPYNSPLHF. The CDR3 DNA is TGTGCCAGCAGTGATGGACCCTATAATTCACCCCTCCACTTT.

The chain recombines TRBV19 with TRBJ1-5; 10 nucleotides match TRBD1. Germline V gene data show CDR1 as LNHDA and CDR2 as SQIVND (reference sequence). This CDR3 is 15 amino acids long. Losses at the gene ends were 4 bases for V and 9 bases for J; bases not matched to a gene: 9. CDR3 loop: CASSTPDRGVPPQHF. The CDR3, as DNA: TGTGCCAGTAGTACCCCGGACAGGGGGGTCCCGCCCCAGCATTTT.

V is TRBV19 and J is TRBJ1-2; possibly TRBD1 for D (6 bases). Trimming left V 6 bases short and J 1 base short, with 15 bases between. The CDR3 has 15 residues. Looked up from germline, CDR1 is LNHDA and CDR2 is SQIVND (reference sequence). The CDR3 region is CASRTRGAHNYGYTF. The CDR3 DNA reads TGTGCCAGTAGGACCAGGGGCGCGCATAACTATGGCTACACCTTC.

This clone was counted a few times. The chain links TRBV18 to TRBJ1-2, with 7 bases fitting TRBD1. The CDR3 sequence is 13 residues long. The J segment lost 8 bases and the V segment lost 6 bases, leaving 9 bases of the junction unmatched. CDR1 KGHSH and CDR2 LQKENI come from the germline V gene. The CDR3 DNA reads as TGTGCCAGCTCCCCTGACAGGGTAGGAGGCTACACCTTC. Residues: CASSPDRVGGYTF.

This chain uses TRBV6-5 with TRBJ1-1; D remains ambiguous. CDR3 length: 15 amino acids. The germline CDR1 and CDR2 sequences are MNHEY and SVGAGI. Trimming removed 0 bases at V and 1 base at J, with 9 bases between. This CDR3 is CASSYSNGGNTEAFF. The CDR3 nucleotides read TGTGCCAGCAGTTACTCGAATGGTGGGAACACTGAAGCTTTCTTT.

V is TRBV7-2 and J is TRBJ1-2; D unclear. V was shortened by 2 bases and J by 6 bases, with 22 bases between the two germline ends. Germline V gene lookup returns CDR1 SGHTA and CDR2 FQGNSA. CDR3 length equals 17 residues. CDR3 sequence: CASSLRRETTPRDGYTF. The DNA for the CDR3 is TGTGCCAGCAGCTTAAGGCGGGAGACAACACCCCGAGATGGCTACACCTTC.

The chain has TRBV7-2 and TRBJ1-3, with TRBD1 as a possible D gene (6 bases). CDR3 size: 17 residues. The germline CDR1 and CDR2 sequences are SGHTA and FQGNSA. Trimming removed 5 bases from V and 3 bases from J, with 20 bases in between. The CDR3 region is CASSQASWGAGGNTIYF. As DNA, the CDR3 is TGTGCCAGCAGCCAAGCCTCTTGGGGGGCGGGTGGAAACACCATATATTTT.

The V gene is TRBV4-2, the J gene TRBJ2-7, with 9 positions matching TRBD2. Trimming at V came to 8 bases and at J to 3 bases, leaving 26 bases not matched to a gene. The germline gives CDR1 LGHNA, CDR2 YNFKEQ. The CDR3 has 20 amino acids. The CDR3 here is CASLKNHSGGPILSYYEQYF. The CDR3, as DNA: TGTGCCAGCCTTAAGAATCATAGCGGGGGACCCATTTTGTCGTACTACGAGCAGTACTTC.

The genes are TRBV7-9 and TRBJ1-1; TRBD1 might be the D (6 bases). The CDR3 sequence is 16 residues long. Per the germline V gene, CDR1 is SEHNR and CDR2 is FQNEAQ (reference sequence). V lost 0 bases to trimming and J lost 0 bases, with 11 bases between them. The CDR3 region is CASSLAGGNLNTEAFF. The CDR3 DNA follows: TGTGCCAGCAGCTTAGCGGGGGGCAACTTGAACACTGAAGCTTTCTTT.

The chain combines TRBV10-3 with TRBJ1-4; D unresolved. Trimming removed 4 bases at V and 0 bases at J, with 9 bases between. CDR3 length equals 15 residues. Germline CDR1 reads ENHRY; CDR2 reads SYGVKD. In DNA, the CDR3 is TGTGCCATCAGTGCGAACTTTGCAACTAATGAAAAACTGTTTTTT. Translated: CAISANFATNEKLFF.

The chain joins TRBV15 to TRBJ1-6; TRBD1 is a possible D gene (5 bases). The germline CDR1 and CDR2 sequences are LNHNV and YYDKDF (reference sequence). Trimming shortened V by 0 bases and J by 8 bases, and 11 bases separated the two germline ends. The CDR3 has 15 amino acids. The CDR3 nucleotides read TGTGCCACCAGCAGAGAGGGGACGAGGGATTCACCCCTCCACTTT. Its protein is CATSREGTRDSPLHF.

The CDR3 region has the DNA TGTGCCAGCAGCCAAACTGACAGGGGCCGCAATTCACCCCTCCACTTT. It translates to CASSQTDRGRNSPLHF. The gene calls are TRBV3-1 (or the pseudogene TRBV3-2) and TRBJ1-6, with 8 bases lining up with TRBD1. The CDR3 totals 16 residues. V gave up 2 bases and J gave up 7 bases; unmatched junction bases: 7. The germline gives CDR1 LGHDT, CDR2 YNNKEL (reference sequence).